The clone carrying this T cell receptor beta chain was found a few times. Its antigen remains unknown. This sample was taken from a study of graft-versus-host responses after intestinal transplantation. Study results and limitations: GvH clones were found in recipient marrow; some appeared first in ileum or blood.

Using immunoSEQ multiplex PCR, the repertoire was profiled, and TCRdb retains in-frame clones only, with some absent. The data show some 83,000 clones, roughly 91% seen once. CDR3 length: 11 residues. Germline V gene sequence: CDR1 ENHRY, CDR2 SYGVKD. V dropped 5 bases and J dropped 6; count of bases not matched to a gene: 1. The sequences come from unstimulated CD4+ T cells sorted from spleen or lymph node cells, collected before intestinal transplant. This TCR derives from a human donor who received an intestinal transplant. The chain is built from TRBV10-3 and TRBJ2-7, with 7 nucleotides matching TRBD2. For the CDR3, the DNA is TGTGCCATCAGTCCGGGGGGCGAGCAGTACTTC. This codes for CAISPGGEQYF.